This T cell receptor (beta chain) derives from a study of CD4+ T cells in melanoma. The method was immunoSEQ multiplex PCR; TCRdb's version includes in-frame clones alone and lacks a portion of them. The table includes 9,900 or so clones, 60% to 80% detected once. Sequencing input: peripheral blood. This receptor was identified in a human donor with melanoma.

DNA for the CDR3: TGTGCCAGCAGCGTAGAGGTTGGGAATGAGCAGTTCTTC. Its protein is CASSVEVGNEQFF. The rearrangement links TRBV9 to TRBJ2-1, with D uncertain. V was clipped by 0 bases and J by 7 bases, with 8 bases between them. This CDR3 is built from 13 residues. CDR1 is SGDLS, CDR2 YYNGEE, per germline.